This TCR beta chain was obtained from a study of long-term antiretroviral therapy in people with HIV. Study background: About a decade before 2015, the earliest samples were taken when ART was typically delayed.

Researchers ran immunoSEQ v3.0 at survey level. Generated by immunoSEQ multiplex PCR, the TCRdb table keeps only in-frame clones and is missing some. The sample contains 10,000 to 11,000 clones, around 80% of which appear only once. A minimum of one pre-ART and two post-ART PBMC samples existed for each donor. A remark on this clone: Antigen: not known.

Overall study results and limits: Information pertaining to ART adherence, viral resistance or therapeutic modifications was not obtained. In samples taken after ART, diversity increased but remained below transplant donor control levels.

After removal of 2 bases from V and 4 bases from J, the junction contained 4 bases not matched to a gene. Per germline, CDR1 SGHRS and CDR2 YFSETQ. The CDR3 has 15 amino acids. Sequencing was performed on unsorted PBMCs, taken 1.8 years after starting antiretroviral therapy. The receptor was isolated from a man aged 35-49 years with HIV. J is TRBJ2-1 and V is TRBV5-1; 9 positions match TRBD2. The CDR3 DNA follows: TGCGCCAGCAGCTTTTTAGCGGGAGCTTACAATGAGCAGTTCTTC. Protein sequence: CASSFLAGAYNEQFF.